Listed here are 9 T cell receptor beta chains from one sample, sequenced in a study of T cell clonality in common variable immunodeficiency. Clones were read by immunoSEQ multiplex PCR, and TCRdb kept only the in-frame ones, dropping some. This sample has tens of thousands of clones, each found more than once. The sample comprised peripheral blood mononuclear cells. All receptors come from a person aged 18 to 70 in good health.

This clone was seen many times. The CDR3 end falls 3 residues outside the read, so it is completed with the germline J gene. The chain uses TRBV7-3 and TRBJ2-5; 7 positions agree with TRBD1. V shed 1 base, J shed 4 bases, and the junction held 0 bases outside the gene matches. Germline CDR1 is SGHTA and CDR2 is FQGTGA. The CDR3 sequence is 13 residues long. The chain's CDR3 is CASSLNRGETQYF. The sequenced CDR3 bases are TGTGCCAGCAGCTTAAACAGGGGAGAGACC.

This clone showed up many times. From the germline J gene comes the end of the CDR3, since the read stops 3 residues before it. V gene TRBV7-1 combines with J gene TRBJ2-3; 7 bases match TRBD2. TRBV7-1 has ORF status, its function being uncertain. V shed 3 bases, J shed 0 bases, and the junction held 21 bases outside the gene matches. The CDR3 spans 21 residues. The CDR3 loop is CASSSDTRDYAQLDSTDTQYF. Incomplete CDR3 DNA: TGTGCCAGCAGCTCCGACACCCGGGACTACGCTCAATTGGATAGCACAGATACG.

This clone was picked up many times. The CDR3 end is not reached by the read, which stops 3 residues before it; the germline J gene fills it in. The rearrangement links TRBV11-2 to TRBJ1-4; no clear D. V lost 4 bases to trimming and J lost 6 bases, with 12 bases between them. CDR3 size: 14 residues. CDR1 is SGHAT and CDR2 is FQNNGV in the germline V gene. The chain's CDR3 is CASSSHLADEKLFF. The covered CDR3 bases are TGTGCCAGCAGCTCTCACTTGGCGGATGAAAAA.

In this sample, this clone turned up many times. The read ends 3 residues shy of where the CDR3 ends; the end is completed using the germline J gene. The gene calls are TRBV20-1 and TRBJ2-7; 9 bases match TRBD2. J was trimmed by 2 bases and V by 3 bases; bases with no gene match: 14. The CDR3 contains 17 residues. Germline V gene sequence: CDR1 DFQATT, CDR2 SNEGSKA (reference sequence). This CDR3 is CSARSASGDDFPYEQYF. Partial CDR3 DNA: TGCAGTGCTAGGTCGGCTAGCGGGGACGATTTCCCCTACGAG.

This clone was recorded many times. The sequence runs out 3 residues before the end of the CDR3; the remainder is reconstructed from the germline J gene. J is TRBJ2-3 and V is TRBV5-4, with D tentatively TRBD2 (6 bases). The CDR3 runs 14 residues. The V and J ends lost 4 bases and 3 bases respectively, with 12 bases between them. Germline-derived CDR1 and CDR2 are SGHNT and YYREEE (reference sequence). The covered CDR3 bases are TGTGCCAGCAGCGAGGACTACATTACAGATACG. Its translation is CASSEDYITDT. The whole CDR3 protein reads CASSEDYITDTQYF.

This clone was found many times. The read comes to an end 3 residues before the CDR3 does, leaving the germline J gene to fill in the end. The chain joins TRBV5-1 to TRBJ2-2; TRBD2 matches at 10 bases. The CDR3 has 16 amino acids. Trimming cost V 0 bases and J 6 bases; bases outside gene matches: 5. Germline-derived CDR1 and CDR2 are SGHRS and YFSETQ. The sequenced part of the CDR3 DNA is TGCGCCAGCAGCTTGGCTAGCGGGGGTGGAGCCGGGGAG. Residues: CASSLASGGGAGE. The complete CDR3 reads CASSLASGGGAGELFF.

This clone has ten or more counts. The read gets to within 3 residues of the CDR3 end, and the germline J gene fills in the rest. The J gene is TRBJ2-2, the V gene TRBV10-2, with TRBD2 matching over 8 bases. Looked up from germline, CDR1 is WSHSY and CDR2 is SAAADI. This CDR3 has 14 residues. After removal of 8 bases from V and 4 bases from J, the junction contained 6 bases not matched to a gene. CDR3 region: CASGGLGATGELFF. The part of the CDR3 DNA that was read is TGCGCCAGCGGGGGACTAGGGGCCACCGGGGAG.

This clone was observed many times. The DNA ends 3 residues before the CDR3 does, and the rest of the CDR3 is filled in from the germline J gene. This sequence joins TRBV15 and TRBJ1-5; unclear D gene. Germline V gene sequence: CDR1 LNHNV, CDR2 YYDKDF (reference sequence). This CDR3 is 14 amino acids long. The V end was cut by 0 bases, the J end by 3 bases, with 6 bases between. The CDR3 is CATSRDRINQPQHF. The sequenced CDR3 bases are TGTGCCACCAGCAGAGACAGAATCAATCAGCCC. Looking up the rest from reference TRBV15 and TRBJ1-5 gives the full variable domain: DAMVIQNPRYQVTQFGKPVTLSCSQTLNHNVMYWYQQKSSQAPKLLFHYYDKDFNNEADTPDNFQSRRPNTSFCFLDIRSPGLGDTAMYLCATSRDRINQPQHFGDGTRLSIL.

This clone showed up many times. Read data end 3 residues before the CDR3 end; the end is taken from the germline J gene. The gene calls are TRBV7-8 and TRBJ2-3; 11 nucleotides agree with TRBD1. The V gene's germline CDR1 is SGHVS and CDR2 FQNEAQ. This CDR3 has 15 residues. The V gene end was trimmed by 6 bases and the J gene end by 2 bases; junction bases not matched to a gene: 4. The sequenced part of the CDR3 DNA is TGTGCCAGCAGTGGACAGGGGGCGTCCACAGATACG. Protein sequence: CASSGQGASTDT. The full CDR3 reads CASSGQGASTDTQYF.